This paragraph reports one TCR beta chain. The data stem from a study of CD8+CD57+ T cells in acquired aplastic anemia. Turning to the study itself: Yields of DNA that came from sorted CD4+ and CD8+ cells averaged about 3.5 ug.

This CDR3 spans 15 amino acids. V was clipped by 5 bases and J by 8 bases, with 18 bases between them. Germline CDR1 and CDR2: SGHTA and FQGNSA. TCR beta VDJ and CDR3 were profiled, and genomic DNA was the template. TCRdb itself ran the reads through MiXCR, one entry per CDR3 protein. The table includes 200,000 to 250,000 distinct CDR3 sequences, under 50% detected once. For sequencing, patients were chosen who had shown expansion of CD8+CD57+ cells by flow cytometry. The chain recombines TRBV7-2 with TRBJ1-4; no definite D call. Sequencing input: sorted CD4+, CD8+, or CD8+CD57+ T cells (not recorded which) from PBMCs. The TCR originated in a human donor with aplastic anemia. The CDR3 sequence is CASSQERGTKEKLFF. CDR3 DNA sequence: TGTGCCAGCAGCCAAGAGCGGGGAACAAAAGAAAAACTGTTTTTT.